The present T cell receptor (beta chain) was sequenced within a study of control samples from healthy donors and cancer patients. Germline CDR1 and CDR2: MNHEY and SVGAGI. This CDR3 has 12 amino acids. With 8 bases removed from V and 6 bases from J, the gap between germline ends came to 10 bases. Using immunoSEQ multiplex PCR, the repertoire was profiled, and TCRdb retains in-frame clones only, with some absent. The profile covers 95,000 to 150,000 clones, with around 87% appearing a single time and about 8.7% taken by the ten largest. The V gene is TRBV6-5, the J gene TRBJ2-2; D is possibly TRBD2 (6 bases). The sample consisted of blood. The origin of this receptor is a middle-aged man in good health. CDR3 sequence: CASSSGAGELFF. The DNA for the CDR3 is TGTGCCAGCTCTTCGGGGGCCGGGGAGCTGTTTTTT.